Listed here are 7 T cell receptor beta chains from one sample, sequenced in a study of OX40 agonist ivuxolimab in advanced cancers. TCRdb's copy holds only in-frame clones and misses some; the assay was immunoSEQ multiplex PCR. The repertoire holds tens of thousands of clones, with approximately 84% as singletons. Here the sequenced sample was CD4+ or CD8+ T cells sorted from blood, taken in a trial of the OX40 agonist ivuxolimab. These receptors all stem from an adult with an advanced solid tumor such as melanoma, head and neck, liver or kidney cancer.

The genes are TRBV7-6 and TRBJ2-4; 7 bases agree with TRBD1. The CDR3 is 16 amino acids. CDR1 is SGHVS and CDR2 is FNYEAQ in the germline V gene. The trim removed 4 bases at V and 1 base at J, leaving 7 bases unmatched. CDR3: CASSSSGGRAKNIQYF. The CDR3 DNA follows: TGTGCCAGCAGCTCGTCAGGGGGTCGGGCCAAAAACATTCAGTACTTC.

The chain recombines TRBV13 with TRBJ2-7; D gene unclear. This CDR3 contains 14 residues. Germline values: CDR1 PRHDT, CDR2 FYEKMQ (reference sequence). Deletions cut 0 bases from V and 0 bases from J, with 6 bases between. CDR3: CASSLGPSSYEQYF. Written as DNA, the CDR3 is TGTGCCAGCAGCTTAGGACCGAGCTCCTACGAGCAGTACTTC.

This clone has only one observation. CDR3 in amino acids: CASSLTLTTNEKLFF. In DNA form, the CDR3 reads TGTGCCAGCAGCTTGACGCTTACAACTAATGAAAAACTGTTTTTT. The V and J genes are TRBV5-6 and TRBJ1-4; D is ambiguous. The CDR3 consists of 15 residues. Germline CDR1 SGHDT, CDR2 YYEEEE. The V end was cut by 1 base, the J end by 0 bases, with 7 bases between.

This chain links TRBV4-2 with TRBJ2-3; TRBD2 agrees at 10 bases. Per germline, CDR1 LGHNA and CDR2 YNFKEQ. This CDR3 region has 18 residues. Trimming removed 0 bases from V and 4 bases from J; junction bases left unmatched: 10. The CDR3 loop is CASSQDKERGGVPDTQYF. As DNA, the CDR3 is TGTGCCAGCAGCCAAGATAAGGAGCGGGGGGGGGTCCCAGATACGCAGTATTTT.

The genes are TRBV2 and TRBJ2-2, with unresolved D. V was pared by 6 bases and J by 7 bases, with 12 bases between. The CDR3 runs 13 residues. Germline assignment: CDR1 SNHLY and CDR2 FYNNEI. The CDR3 DNA is TGTGCCAGCAGCGTGAACTTGTTCGGGGAGCTGTTTTTT. As protein: CASSVNLFGELFF.

Worth noting for this clone: The same CDR3 can be traced to other DNA sequences in this sample. The gene calls are TRBV5-1 and TRBJ1-1; D gene ambiguous. Germline CDR1 reads SGHRS; CDR2 reads YFSETQ. The germline V and J ends were trimmed by 0 bases and 0 bases, with 6 bases remaining between them. CDR3 length: 14 residues. The CDR3 spells CASSLVGMNTEAFF. The DNA for the CDR3 is TGCGCCAGCAGCTTGGTGGGGATGAACACTGAAGCTTTCTTT.

The chain is built from TRBV29-1 and TRBJ1-4; D perhaps matches TRBD1 (6 bases). The CDR3 covers 15 residues. The V end lost 7 bases, the J end lost 6 bases, and 21 bases lay between the germline ends. Germline V gene data show CDR1 as SQVTM and CDR2 as ANQGSEA. CDR3 amino acids: CSAHHYRDGDEKLFF. CDR3 sequence (DNA): TGCAGCGCACACCATTACAGGGACGGGGATGAAAAACTGTTTTTT.